Shown below are 29 T cell receptor beta chains from a single sample sequenced in a study of shared clonotypes between healthy human individuals. Naive CD8 cells lacked CD45RO and underwent positive selection for CCR7, leaving out terminally differentiated effector memory CD45RA+ cells. The assay was immunoSEQ multiplex PCR, and TCRdb's table has in-frame clones only and misses some. The sample carries more than 2 million clones, 93% recorded once. The sequenced sample consisted of naive CD8+ T cells from PBMCs. The receptor source for this set is a young man in good health. Some clones in this sample may be carry-over from other donors' samples.

The V call is TRBV7-9, the J call TRBJ2-2, with TRBD1 identical over 7 bases. The CDR3 has 15 residues. Germline V gene lookup returns CDR1 SEHNR and CDR2 FQNEAQ (reference sequence). J was trimmed by 5 bases and V by 5 bases; bases with no gene match: 8. This CDR3 is CASSTRQGATGELFF. The CDR3 nucleotides read TGTGCCAGCAGCACACGACAGGGAGCGACCGGGGAGCTGTTTTTT.

This rearrangement joins TRBV6-1 to TRBJ1-2; D possibly corresponds to TRBD1 (6 bases). The CDR3 contains 13 residues. V gave up 4 bases and J gave up 4 bases, with 10 bases separating them. Germline CDR1 is MNHNS and CDR2 is SASEGT. CDR3 nucleotides: TGTGCCAGCAGTGCCCAGGGGAGCTATGGCTACACCTTC. Translating gives CASSAQGSYGYTF.

This chain joins TRBV18 and TRBJ1-5; D remains ambiguous. CDR1 and CDR2 (germline): KGHSH, LQKENI. The CDR3 loop spans 14 amino acids. V lost 4 bases to trimming and J lost 6 bases, with 13 bases between them. The CDR3 DNA reads as TGTGCCAGCTCACAAAACCCGCCGGGTCAGCCCCAGCATTTT. It is translated as CASSQNPPGQPQHF.

V is TRBV27 and J is TRBJ2-7; D ambiguous. Germline CDR1 reads MNHEY; CDR2 reads SMNVEV (reference sequence). Trimming stripped 5 bases from V and 0 bases from J, with 11 bases between. This CDR3 spans 14 amino acids. The CDR3 DNA is TGTGCCAGCAGTCCCGTGGGCGCCTCCTACGAGCAGTACTTC. Translated, it gives CASSPVGASYEQYF.

The chain has TRBV30 and TRBJ2-1; D is uncertain. Trimming took off 2 bases at V and 10 bases at J, with 21 bases between the two ends. The CDR3 loop spans 15 amino acids. Germline V gene data show CDR1 as GTSNPN and CDR2 as SVGIG (reference sequence). The CDR3 sequence is CAWSNSVGALGEQFF. DNA of the CDR3: TGTGCCTGGAGTAATTCGGTCGGAGCCCTCGGAGAGCAGTTCTTC.

The J gene is TRBJ1-4, the V gene TRBV5-6; D is undetermined. V was trimmed by 0 bases and J by 6 bases, leaving 6 bases between them. This CDR3 comprises 13 residues. Germline assignment: CDR1 SGHDT and CDR2 YYEEEE. The CDR3 DNA is TGTGCCAGCAGCTTGGGAGCTCATGAAAAACTGTTTTTT. This codes for CASSLGAHEKLFF.

The chain has TRBV9 and TRBJ2-5, with TRBD2 as a possible D gene (5 bases). Trimming cost V 4 bases and J 2 bases, with 18 bases left between them. The CDR3 totals 16 residues. The V gene's germline CDR1 is SGDLS and CDR2 YYNGEE. The CDR3 protein is CASSLGLVTLQETQYF. The CDR3 DNA is TGTGCCAGCAGCCTTGGACTGGTAACTCTACAAGAGACCCAGTACTTC.

V and J are TRBV5-1 and TRBJ2-2, with D maybe TRBD2 (5 bases). The V and J ends lost 1 base and 6 bases respectively, with 16 bases between them. The CDR3 has 16 residues. Germline assignment: CDR1 SGHRS and CDR2 YFSETQ. Written as DNA, the CDR3 is TGCGCCAGCAGCTTGCGGGTGAGGGAAGTCCCCGGGGAGCTGTTTTTT. It translates to CASSLRVREVPGELFF.

V gene TRBV30 combines with J gene TRBJ1-2; the D is unclear. The V gene lost 0 bases and the J gene lost 8 bases, with 13 bases spanning the gap. Germline assignment: CDR1 GTSNPN and CDR2 SVGIG (reference sequence). The CDR3 is made up of 13 amino acids. The DNA of the CDR3 is TGTGCCTGGAGTGTACTGGTCAGTTCAGGCTACACCTTC. Translated: CAWSVLVSSGYTF. Filled out from reference TRBV30 and TRBJ1-2, the complete variable domain reads SQTIHQWPATLVQPVGSPLSLECTVEGTSNPNLYWYRQAAGRGLQLLFYSVGIGQISSEVPQNLSASRPQDRQFILSSKKLLLSDSGFYLCAWSVLVSSGYTFGSGTRLTVV.

The V call is TRBV4-1, the J call TRBJ1-3; no reliable D call. Germline V lookup: CDR1 MGHRA, CDR2 YSYEKL. This CDR3 has 17 amino acids. V lost 1 base and J lost 0, with 13 bases in between. CDR3 sequence (DNA): TGCGCCAGCAGCCAAGCCTCCTCCCGGGGCTCTGGAAACACCATATATTTT. Translation gives CASSQASSRGSGNTIYF.

About this clone: The identical CDR3 is also encoded by other nucleotide sequences in the sample. V and J are TRBV6-5 and TRBJ1-2, with 7 bases lining up with TRBD1. CDR1 is MNHEY and CDR2 is SVGAGI in the germline V gene. V lost 2 bases, J lost 3 bases, and 3 bases stayed unmatched. The CDR3 is 14 amino acids. The DNA of the CDR3 is TGTGCCAGCAGTTACGACAGGGAGGACTATGGCTACACCTTC. This gives the protein CASSYDREDYGYTF.

This clone is a singleton in its sample. The chain carries TRBV6-1 and TRBJ2-1; 8 positions match TRBD2. V trimming: 6 bases; J trimming: 2 bases; junction bases outside the gene matches: 6. The CDR3 contains 15 residues. Per the germline V gene, CDR1 is MNHNS and CDR2 is SASEGT. The CDR3 DNA is TGTGCCAGCAGGGAACTAGCGGCCGCCTACAATGAGCAGTTCTTC. This encodes CASRELAAAYNEQFF.

This clone was detected once. The V and J genes are TRBV11-2 and TRBJ2-1, with a weak D call TRBD2 (6 bases). The CDR3 runs to 17 residues. Germline assignment: CDR1 SGHAT and CDR2 FQNNGV. The ends were cut back, 0 bases at V and 7 bases at J, with 19 bases in the middle. The CDR3 protein is CASSLDSPHTEGNEQFF. The CDR3 DNA sequence: TGTGCCAGCAGCTTAGATTCCCCCCACACGGAGGGGAATGAGCAGTTCTTC.

The rearrangement joins TRBV13 to TRBJ2-1; a possible D gene is TRBD2 (5 bases). Trimming shortened V by 0 bases and J by 10 bases, and 10 bases separated the two germline ends. This CDR3 contains 13 residues. Germline assignment: CDR1 PRHDT and CDR2 FYEKMQ (reference sequence). The DNA for the CDR3 is TGTGCCAGCAGCTTAGGCAGCAGCGGAGAGCAGTTCTTC. Its protein product is CASSLGSSGEQFF. The full variable domain, with the rest looked up from reference TRBV13 and TRBJ2-1, is AAGVIQSPRHLIKEKRETATLKCYPIPRHDTVYWYQQGPGQDPQFLISFYEKMQSDKGSIPDRFSAQQFSDYHSELNMSSLELGDSALYFCASSLGSSGEQFFGPGTRLTVL.

The rearrangement links TRBV19 to TRBJ1-1; 7 positions match TRBD1. Germline CDR1 LNHDA, CDR2 SQIVND (reference sequence). The ends lost 1 base at V and 2 bases at J; junction bases unmatched: 4. The CDR3 is 15 residues long. As DNA, the CDR3 is TGTGCCAGTAGTATAGTTCCAGGGGGAAACACTGAAGCTTTCTTT. Residues: CASSIVPGGNTEAFF.

This chain connects TRBV13 to TRBJ2-2, with 9 positions matching TRBD2. In germline, CDR1 is PRHDT, CDR2 FYEKMQ (reference sequence). V shed 5 bases, J shed 6 bases, and the junction held 10 bases outside the gene matches. The CDR3 contains 16 residues. CDR3 in amino acids: CASSPTVVAGAGELFF. DNA for the CDR3: TGTGCCAGCAGCCCGACTGTGGTAGCGGGAGCCGGGGAGCTGTTTTTT.

Worth noting for this clone: Other DNA sequences in this specimen translate into the identical CDR3. V gene TRBV27 combines with J gene TRBJ2-7; no clear D. Germline V gene data show CDR1 as MNHEY and CDR2 as SMNVEV (reference sequence). The length of the CDR3 is 13 residues. Between the trimmed V and J ends, which lost 0 bases and 0 bases, there was a span of 3 bases. The CDR3 region is CASSLSVSYEQYF. CDR3 DNA: TGTGCCAGCAGTTTATCGGTCTCCTACGAGCAGTACTTC.

Worth noting for this clone: The sample has other DNA sequences that encode this CDR3 too. CDR3: CASSVEGGTDTQYF. CDR3 DNA: TGTGCCAGCAGCGTAGAAGGGGGAACAGATACGCAGTATTTT. The chain links TRBV9 to TRBJ2-3; tentatively, D is TRBD1 (6 bases). This CDR3 is 14 amino acids long. V was trimmed by 0 bases and J by 3 bases, leaving 8 bases between them. CDR1 is SGDLS and CDR2 is YYNGEE in the germline V gene.

The chain uses TRBV5-6 and TRBJ2-1; D is perhaps TRBD1 or TRBD2 (5 bases each). Trimming took 3 bases from V and 9 from J, leaving 19 bases between them. The germline V gene encodes CDR1 SGHDT and CDR2 YYEEEE. The CDR3 covers 15 residues. CDR3 DNA sequence: TGTGCCAGCAGCTCCAGGTGGGGGATTCTTGGTGAGCAGTTCTTC. Translating it yields CASSSRWGILGEQFF.

The chain carries TRBV4-3 and TRBJ1-4, with D uncertain. This CDR3 contains 16 residues. V was cut by 1 base and J by 8 bases, with 17 bases left in between. Per germline, CDR1 LGHNA and CDR2 YSLEER. CDR3 sequence reads: CASSQGVAGNGEKLFF. In DNA, the CDR3 is TGCGCCAGCAGCCAAGGGGTCGCAGGAAACGGAGAAAAACTGTTTTTT.

V gene TRBV9 combines with J gene TRBJ1-2, with D perhaps TRBD1 (5 bases). In germline, CDR1 is SGDLS, CDR2 YYNGEE. The CDR3 spans 12 residues. V was clipped by 3 bases and J by 13 bases, with 16 bases between them. CDR3 nucleotide sequence: TGTGCCAGCAGCGACCGGGACCCCCGGCCCACCTTC. Translation: CASSDRDPRPTF.

This chain joins TRBV10-3 and TRBJ2-7; D possibly corresponds to TRBD1 (6 bases). Trimming removed 6 bases at V and 0 bases at J, with 15 bases between. Germline CDR1 is ENHRY and CDR2 is SYGVKD. The CDR3 is made up of 15 amino acids. Here the CDR3 DNA reads TGTGCCATCAGCGACCCGGGACACAGCTCCTACGAGCAGTACTTC. It is translated as CAISDPGHSSYEQYF.

The V call is TRBV27, the J call TRBJ2-2; 7 positions agree with TRBD2. Germline V gives CDR1 MNHEY, CDR2 SMNVEV (reference sequence). J gave up 3 bases and V 5 bases, and 9 bases lay outside the gene matches. The length of the CDR3 is 16 residues. In DNA form, the CDR3 reads TGTGCCAGCAGTCTAGGGGAGGGGATCGACACCGGGGAGCTGTTTTTT. The encoded protein is CASSLGEGIDTGELFF.

The rearrangement joins TRBV7-2 to TRBJ1-2, with TRBD1 identical over 10 bases. The V gene end was trimmed by 5 bases and the J gene end by 8 bases; junction bases not matched to a gene: 11. The CDR3 sequence is 15 residues long. CDR1 is SGHTA and CDR2 is FQGNSA in the germline V gene. DNA for the CDR3: TGTGCCAGCAGCCCCACAGCCGGGACAGGGGTAGGCTACACCTTC. This sequence encodes CASSPTAGTGVGYTF.

The chain is built from TRBV6-5 and TRBJ2-7, with a weak D call TRBD2 (5 bases). This CDR3 contains 14 residues. From germline, CDR1 is MNHEY and CDR2 SVGAGI. The V and J ends lost 5 bases and 5 bases respectively, with 16 bases between them. The CDR3 protein is CASSIRGLGDEQYF. CDR3 nucleotides: TGTGCCAGCAGTATCCGAGGGCTGGGCGACGAGCAGTACTTC.

The rearrangement uses TRBV7-8 and TRBJ2-7; weak D call: TRBD1 (5 bases). V gave up 2 bases and J gave up 3 bases, with 14 bases separating them. CDR1 and CDR2 from the germline V gene are SGHVS and FQNEAQ. This CDR3 is built from 15 residues. The CDR3 reads CASSLSTTDSYEQYF. DNA of the CDR3: TGTGCCAGCAGCTTATCGACAACTGACAGCTACGAGCAGTACTTC.

With respect to this clone: Other DNA sequences in this specimen translate into the identical CDR3. The CDR3 coding sequence is TGTGCCAGCAGCTTAGTAGGGGGCGCCACCGGGGAGCTGTTTTTT. Residues: CASSLVGGATGELFF. The chain recombines TRBV7-8 with TRBJ2-2; TRBD1 agrees at 7 bases. J was trimmed by 4 bases and V by 1 base; bases with no gene match: 3. This CDR3 is built from 15 residues. Looked up from germline, CDR1 is SGHVS and CDR2 is FQNEAQ.

This clone appeared once. The chain uses TRBV30 and TRBJ2-7; the D is unclear. Per the germline V gene, CDR1 is GTSNPN and CDR2 is SVGIG (reference sequence). The CDR3 is 11 amino acids. The ends were cut back, 2 bases at V and 4 bases at J, with 6 bases in the middle. This chain's CDR3 is CAWSLLYEQYF. As DNA, the CDR3 is TGTGCCTGGAGTCTCCTGTACGAGCAGTACTTC. Complete variable domain (other parts from reference TRBV30 and TRBJ2-7): SQTIHQWPATLVQPVGSPLSLECTVEGTSNPNLYWYRQAAGRGLQLLFYSVGIGQISSEVPQNLSASRPQDRQFILSSKKLLLSDSGFYLCAWSLLYEQYFGPGTRLTVT.

The chain recombines TRBV5-4 with TRBJ2-3, with D possibly being TRBD2 (5 bases). The germline gives CDR1 SGHNT, CDR2 YYREEE (reference sequence). This CDR3 comprises 16 residues. Trimming stripped 3 bases from V and 1 base from J, with 15 bases between. The CDR3 bases are TGTGCCAGCAGCTCCGGGGTACTAAGGGGCACAGATACGCAGTATTTT. This gives the protein CASSSGVLRGTDTQYF.